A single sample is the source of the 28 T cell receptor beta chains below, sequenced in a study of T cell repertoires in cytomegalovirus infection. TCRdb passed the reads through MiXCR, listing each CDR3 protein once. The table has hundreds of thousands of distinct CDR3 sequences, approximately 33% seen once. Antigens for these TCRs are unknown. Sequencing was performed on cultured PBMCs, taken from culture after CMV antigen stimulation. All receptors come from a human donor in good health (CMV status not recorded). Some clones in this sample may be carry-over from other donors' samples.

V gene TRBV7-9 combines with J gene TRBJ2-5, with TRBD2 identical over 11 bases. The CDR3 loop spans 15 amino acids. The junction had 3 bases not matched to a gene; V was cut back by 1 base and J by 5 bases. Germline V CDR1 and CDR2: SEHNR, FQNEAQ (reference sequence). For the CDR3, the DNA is TGTGCCAGCAGCTTAGTGACTAGCGGGAAGGAGACCCAGTACTTC. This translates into CASSLVTSGKETQYF. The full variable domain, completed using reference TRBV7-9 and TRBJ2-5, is DTGVSQNPRHKITKRGQNVTFRCDPISEHNRLYWYRQTLGQGPEFLTYFQNEAQLEKSRLLSDRFSAERPKGSFSTLEIQRTEQGDSAMYLCASSLVTSGKETQYFGPGTRLLVL.

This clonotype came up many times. The CDR3 is CASSRGRGDTQYF. The CDR3 DNA sequence: TGTGCCAGCAGTAGGGGGAGGGGAGATACGCAGTATTTT. The chain combines TRBV7-6 with TRBJ2-3, with D perhaps TRBD2 (7 bases). The germline gives CDR1 SGHVS, CDR2 FNYEAQ. Trimming stripped 6 bases from V and 5 bases from J, with 12 bases between. The CDR3 contains 13 residues. Full variable domain (rest looked up from reference TRBV7-6 and TRBJ2-3): GAGVSQSPRYKVTKRGQDVALRCDPISGHVSLYWYRQALGQGPEFLTYFNYEAQQDKSGLPNDRFSAERPEGSISTLTIQRTEQRDSAMYRCASSRGRGDTQYFGPGTRLTVL.

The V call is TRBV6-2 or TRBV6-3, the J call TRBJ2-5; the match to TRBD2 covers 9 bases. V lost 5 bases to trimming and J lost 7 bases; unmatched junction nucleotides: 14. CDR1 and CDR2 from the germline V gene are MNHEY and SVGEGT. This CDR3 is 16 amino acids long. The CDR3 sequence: CASSPLRRGLATTQYF. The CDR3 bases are TGTGCCAGCAGTCCCCTCCGACGCGGACTAGCGACGACCCAGTACTTC.

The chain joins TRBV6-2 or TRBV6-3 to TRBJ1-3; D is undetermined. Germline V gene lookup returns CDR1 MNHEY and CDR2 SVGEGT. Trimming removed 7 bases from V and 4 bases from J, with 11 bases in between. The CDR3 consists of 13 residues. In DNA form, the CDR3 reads TGTGCCAGCACCTACCCCGGGGGAAACACCATATATTTT. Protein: CASTYPGGNTIYF.

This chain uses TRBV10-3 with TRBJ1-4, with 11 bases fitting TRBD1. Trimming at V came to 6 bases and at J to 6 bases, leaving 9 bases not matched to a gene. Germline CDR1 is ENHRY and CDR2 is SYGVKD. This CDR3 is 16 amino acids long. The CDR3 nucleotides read TGTGCCATCAGACCCGGACAGGGGGCAGGTGATGAAAAACTGTTTTTT. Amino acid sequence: CAIRPGQGAGDEKLFF.

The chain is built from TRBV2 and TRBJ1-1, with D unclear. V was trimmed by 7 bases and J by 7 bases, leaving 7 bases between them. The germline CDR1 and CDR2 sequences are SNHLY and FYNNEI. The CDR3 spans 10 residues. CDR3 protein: CASNWDEAFF. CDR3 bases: TGTGCCAGCAACTGGGATGAAGCTTTCTTT.

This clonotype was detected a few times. In DNA, the CDR3 is TGTGCCAGCAGCTCATTAACAGGGGCCCCTCCCGGGGAGCTGTTTTTT. Encoded protein: CASSSLTGAPPGELFF. The chain carries TRBV7-8 and TRBJ2-2; TRBD1 aligns across 7 bases. The ends lost 4 bases at V and 6 bases at J; junction bases unmatched: 11. The CDR3 covers 16 residues. Germline lookup yields CDR1 SGHVS and CDR2 FQNEAQ.

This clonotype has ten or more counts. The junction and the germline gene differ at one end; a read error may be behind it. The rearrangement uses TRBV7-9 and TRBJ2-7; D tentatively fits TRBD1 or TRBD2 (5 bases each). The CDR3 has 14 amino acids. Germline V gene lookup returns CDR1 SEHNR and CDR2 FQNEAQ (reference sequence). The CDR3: CASSLVGPSYEQYF. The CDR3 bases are TGTGCCAGCAGTTTAGTGGGACCATCCTACGAGCAGTACTTC.

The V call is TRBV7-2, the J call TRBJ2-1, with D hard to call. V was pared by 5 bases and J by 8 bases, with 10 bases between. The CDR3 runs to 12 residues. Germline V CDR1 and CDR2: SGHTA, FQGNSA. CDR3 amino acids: CASSRAFYEQFF. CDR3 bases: TGTGCCAGCAGCCGGGCATTCTATGAGCAGTTCTTC.

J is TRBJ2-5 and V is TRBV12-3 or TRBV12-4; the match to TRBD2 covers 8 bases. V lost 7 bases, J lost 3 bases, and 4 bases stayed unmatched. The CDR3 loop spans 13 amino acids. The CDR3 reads CASMYSGEETQYF. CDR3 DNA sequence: TGTGCCAGCATGTATAGCGGGGAAGAGACCCAGTACTTC.

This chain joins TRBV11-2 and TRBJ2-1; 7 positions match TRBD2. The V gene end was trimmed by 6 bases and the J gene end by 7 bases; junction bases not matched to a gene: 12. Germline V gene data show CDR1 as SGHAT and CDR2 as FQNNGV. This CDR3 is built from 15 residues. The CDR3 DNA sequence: TGTGCCAGCAGTGTAACAGCGGGGTCCCTTAATGAGCAGTTCTTC. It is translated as CASSVTAGSLNEQFF.

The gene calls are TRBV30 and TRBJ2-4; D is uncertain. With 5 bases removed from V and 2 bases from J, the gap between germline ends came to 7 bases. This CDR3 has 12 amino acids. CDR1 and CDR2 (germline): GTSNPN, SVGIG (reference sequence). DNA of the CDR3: TGTGCCTGGGAGCAGACCAAAAACATTCAGTACTTC. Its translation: CAWEQTKNIQYF.

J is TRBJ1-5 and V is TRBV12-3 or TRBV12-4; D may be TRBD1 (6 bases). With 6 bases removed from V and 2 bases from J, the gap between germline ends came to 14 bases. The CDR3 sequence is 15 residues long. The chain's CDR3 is CASSDYRVGNQPQHF. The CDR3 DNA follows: TGTGCCAGCAGCGATTACAGGGTCGGCAATCAGCCCCAGCATTTT.

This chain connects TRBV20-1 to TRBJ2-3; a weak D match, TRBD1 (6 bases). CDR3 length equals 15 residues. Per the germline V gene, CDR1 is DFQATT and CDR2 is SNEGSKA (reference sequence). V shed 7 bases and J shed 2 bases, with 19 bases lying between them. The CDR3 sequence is CSVSQGYRYTDTQYF. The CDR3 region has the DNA TGCAGTGTCAGTCAGGGGTATCGATACACAGATACGCAGTATTTT.

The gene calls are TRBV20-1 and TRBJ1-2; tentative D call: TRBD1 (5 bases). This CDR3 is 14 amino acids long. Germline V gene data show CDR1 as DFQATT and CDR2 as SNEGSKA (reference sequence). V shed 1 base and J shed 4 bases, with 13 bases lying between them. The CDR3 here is CSARATQGSYGYTF. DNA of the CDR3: TGCAGTGCTAGAGCGACCCAGGGTAGCTATGGCTACACCTTC.

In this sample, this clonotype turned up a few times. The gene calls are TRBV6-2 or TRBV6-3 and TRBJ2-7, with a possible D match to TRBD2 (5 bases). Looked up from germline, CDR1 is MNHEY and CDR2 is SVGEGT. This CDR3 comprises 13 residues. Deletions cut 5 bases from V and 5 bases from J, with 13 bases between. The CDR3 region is CASSMTILHEQYF. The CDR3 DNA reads TGTGCCAGCAGTATGACTATTCTCCACGAGCAGTACTTC.

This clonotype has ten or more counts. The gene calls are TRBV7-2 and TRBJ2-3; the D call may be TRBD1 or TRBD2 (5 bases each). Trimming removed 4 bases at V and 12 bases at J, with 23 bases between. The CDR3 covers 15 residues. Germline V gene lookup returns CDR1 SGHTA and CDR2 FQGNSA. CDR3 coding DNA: TGTGCCAGCAGCTCAGACCCGACAGCAGGAGGTAGACAGTATTTT. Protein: CASSSDPTAGGRQYF.

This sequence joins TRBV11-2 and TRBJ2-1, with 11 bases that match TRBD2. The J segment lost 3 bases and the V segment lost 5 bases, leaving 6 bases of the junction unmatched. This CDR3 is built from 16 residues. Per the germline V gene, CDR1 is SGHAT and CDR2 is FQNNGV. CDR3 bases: TGTGCCAGCAGCAAAGGACTAGCGGGCCGCTACAATGAGCAGTTCTTC. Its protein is CASSKGLAGRYNEQFF.

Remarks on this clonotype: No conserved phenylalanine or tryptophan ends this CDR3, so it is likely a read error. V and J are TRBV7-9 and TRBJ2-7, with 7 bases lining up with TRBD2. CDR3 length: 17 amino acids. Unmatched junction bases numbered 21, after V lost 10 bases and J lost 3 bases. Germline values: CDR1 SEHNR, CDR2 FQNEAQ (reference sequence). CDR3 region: CATIPSGVSGTFYEQYS. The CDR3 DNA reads TGTGCCACCATCCCCTCCGGGGTCAGCGGGACTTTCTACGAGCAGTACTCC.

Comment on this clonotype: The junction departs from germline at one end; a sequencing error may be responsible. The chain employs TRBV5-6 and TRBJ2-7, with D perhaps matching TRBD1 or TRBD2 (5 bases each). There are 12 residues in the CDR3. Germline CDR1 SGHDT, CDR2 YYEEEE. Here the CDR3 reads CASTLGVREQYF. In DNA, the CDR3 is TGTGCCAGCACCTTGGGGGTGAGGGAGCAGTACTTC.

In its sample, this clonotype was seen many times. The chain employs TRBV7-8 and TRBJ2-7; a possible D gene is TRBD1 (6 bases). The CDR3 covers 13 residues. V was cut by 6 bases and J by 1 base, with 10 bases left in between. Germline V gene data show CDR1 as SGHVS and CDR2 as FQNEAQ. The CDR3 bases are TGTGCCAGCAGACTCGGACAGTCCTACGAGCAGTACTTC. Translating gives CASRLGQSYEQYF.

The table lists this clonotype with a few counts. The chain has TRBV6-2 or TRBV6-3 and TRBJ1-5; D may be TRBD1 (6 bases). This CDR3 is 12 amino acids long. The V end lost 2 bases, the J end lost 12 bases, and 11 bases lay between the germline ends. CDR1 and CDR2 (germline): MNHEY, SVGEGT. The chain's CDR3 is CASSYRDIFQHF. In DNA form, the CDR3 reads TGTGCCAGCAGTTACCGGGACATTTTCCAGCATTTT.

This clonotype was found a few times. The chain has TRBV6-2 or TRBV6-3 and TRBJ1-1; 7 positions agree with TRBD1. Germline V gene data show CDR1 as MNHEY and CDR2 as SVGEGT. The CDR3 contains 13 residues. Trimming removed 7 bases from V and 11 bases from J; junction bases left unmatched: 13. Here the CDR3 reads CASNYPPTGKAFF. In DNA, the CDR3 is TGTGCCAGCAACTACCCCCCGACAGGGAAGGCTTTCTTT.

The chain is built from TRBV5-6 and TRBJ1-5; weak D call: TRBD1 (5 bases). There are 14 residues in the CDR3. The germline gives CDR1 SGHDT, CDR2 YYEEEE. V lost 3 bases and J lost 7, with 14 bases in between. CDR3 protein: CASSWGRRRQPQHF. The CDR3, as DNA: TGTGCCAGCAGCTGGGGACGGCGAAGGCAGCCCCAGCATTTT.

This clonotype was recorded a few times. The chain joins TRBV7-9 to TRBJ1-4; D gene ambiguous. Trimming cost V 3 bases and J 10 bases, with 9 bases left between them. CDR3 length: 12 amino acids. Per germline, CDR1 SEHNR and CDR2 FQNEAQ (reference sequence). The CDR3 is CASSFSNGKLFF. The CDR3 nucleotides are TGTGCCAGCAGCTTTTCCAACGGAAAACTGTTTTTT.

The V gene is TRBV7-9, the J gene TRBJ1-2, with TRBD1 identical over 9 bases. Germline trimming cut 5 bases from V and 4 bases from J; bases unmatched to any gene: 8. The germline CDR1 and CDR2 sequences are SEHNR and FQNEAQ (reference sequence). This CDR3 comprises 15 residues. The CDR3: CASSPSGTGSYGYTF. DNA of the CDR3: TGTGCCAGCAGCCCTTCCGGGACAGGGAGCTATGGCTACACCTTC.

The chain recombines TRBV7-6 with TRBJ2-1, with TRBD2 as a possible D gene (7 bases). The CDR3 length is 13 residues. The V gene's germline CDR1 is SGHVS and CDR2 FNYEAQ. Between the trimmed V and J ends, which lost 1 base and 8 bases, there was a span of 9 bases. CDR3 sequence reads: CASSLVGGDEQFF. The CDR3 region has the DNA TGTGCCAGCAGCTTAGTAGGGGGGGATGAGCAGTTCTTC.

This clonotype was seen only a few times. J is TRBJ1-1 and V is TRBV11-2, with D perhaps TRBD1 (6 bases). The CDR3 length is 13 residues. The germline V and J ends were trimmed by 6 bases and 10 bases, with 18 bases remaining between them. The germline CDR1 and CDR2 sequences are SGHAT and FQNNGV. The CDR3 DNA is TGTGCCAGCAGTTCCAGGGGCCCAATGACAGCTTTCTTT. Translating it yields CASSSRGPMTAFF.